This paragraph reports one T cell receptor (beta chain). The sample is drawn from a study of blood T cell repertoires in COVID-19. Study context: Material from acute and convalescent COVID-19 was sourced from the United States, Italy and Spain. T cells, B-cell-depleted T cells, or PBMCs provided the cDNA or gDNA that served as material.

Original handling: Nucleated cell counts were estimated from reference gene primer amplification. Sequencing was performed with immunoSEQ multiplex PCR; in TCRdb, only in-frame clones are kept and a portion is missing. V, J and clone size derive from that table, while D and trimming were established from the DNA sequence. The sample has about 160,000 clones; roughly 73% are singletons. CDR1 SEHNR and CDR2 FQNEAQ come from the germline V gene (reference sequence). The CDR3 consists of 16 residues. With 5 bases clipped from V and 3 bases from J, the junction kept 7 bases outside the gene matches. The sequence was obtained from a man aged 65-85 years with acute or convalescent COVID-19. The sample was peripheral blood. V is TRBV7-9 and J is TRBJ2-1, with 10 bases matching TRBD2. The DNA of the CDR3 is TGTGCCAGCAGCGAAGCTAGCGGGAGAAACTACAATGAGCAGTTCTTC. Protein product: CASSEASGRNYNEQFF.